The 13 T cell receptor beta chains presented below share a single source sample, sequenced in a study of monozygotic twins with inflammatory bowel disease. TCRdb re-called the 5' RACE reads; one entry per CDR3 protein, DNA not given. Its table lists about 380,000 distinct CDR3 sequences. The source material was blood. The receptors originated from a human donor with ulcerative colitis or Crohn's disease, or a healthy co-twin of an affected twin (not recorded which).

This CDR3 reads CASSFGGGTDTQYF. The rearrangement links TRBV12-3 or TRBV12-4 to TRBJ2-3; checking the TCRdb D call of TRBD1 is not possible without DNA. CDR3 size: 14 residues.

V gene TRBV6-5 combines with J gene TRBJ2-3; TCRdb proposes TRBD1, but this gene call is untestable without DNA. Germline assignment: CDR1 MNHEY and CDR2 SVGAGI. The CDR3 sequence is 16 residues long. The CDR3 region is CASSYSGQGSTDTQYF.

The V gene is TRBV7-2, the J gene TRBJ1-6. CDR3 length equals 13 residues. Germline V CDR1 and CDR2: SGHTA, FQGNSA. The chain's CDR3 is CASSPIHNSPLHF. The whole variable domain, filled in from reference TRBV7-2 and TRBJ1-6, reads GAGVSQSPSNKVTEKGKDVELRCDPISGHTALYWYRQSLGQGLEFLIYFQGNSAPDKSGLPSDRFSAERTGGSVSTLTIQRTQQEDSAVYLCASSPIHNSPLHFGNGTRLTVT.

The CDR3: CASSYSITDGDYNGQFF. V gene TRBV6-2 or TRBV6-3 combines with J gene TRBJ2-1. The CDR3 covers 17 residues. In germline, CDR1 is MNHEY, CDR2 SVGEGT.

The chain uses TRBV5-1 and TRBJ2-1. There are 14 residues in the CDR3. Germline CDR1 and CDR2: SGHRS and YFSETQ. The CDR3 sequence: CASSPGREYNEQFF.

J is TRBJ2-3 and V is TRBV3-1; the D gene TCRdb calls, TRBD1, cannot be checked with no DNA. The CDR3 covers 15 residues. Looked up from germline, CDR1 is LGHDT and CDR2 is YNNKEL (reference sequence). The CDR3 spells CASSQDPRPRVTQYF.

CDR3 region: CASSLTDGWDSPLHF. V is TRBV5-5 and J is TRBJ1-6. CDR1 and CDR2 (germline): SGHKS, YYEKEE (reference sequence). CDR3 length: 15 amino acids.

The chain carries TRBV7-9 and TRBJ1-1. From germline, CDR1 is SEHNR and CDR2 FQNEAQ (reference sequence). The CDR3 spans 16 residues. This CDR3 reads CASSLGTGRINTEAFF. Variable domain in full (rest from reference TRBV7-9 and TRBJ1-1): DTGVSQNPRHKITKRGQNVTFRCDPISEHNRLYWYRQTLGQGPEFLTYFQNEAQLEKSRLLSDRFSAERPKGSFSTLEIQRTEQGDSAMYLCASSLGTGRINTEAFFGQGTRLTVV.

The chain employs TRBV7-8 and TRBJ2-1; lacking DNA, the TRBD1 call made by TCRdb goes unchecked. The germline CDR1 and CDR2 sequences are SGHVS and FQNEAQ. CDR3 length: 13 residues. The chain's CDR3 is CASSLLPGGEQFF.

The J gene is TRBJ1-4, the V gene TRBV20-1; the D gene TCRdb calls, TRBD1, cannot be checked with no DNA. The CDR3 length is 15 residues. Germline CDR1 and CDR2: DFQATT and SNEGSKA (reference sequence). CDR3 residues: CSASYLGERNEKLFF.

This chain links TRBV20-1 with TRBJ2-3. The germline CDR1 and CDR2 sequences are DFQATT and SNEGSKA (reference sequence). The CDR3 length is 14 residues. CDR3 sequence: CSARPSVSTDTQYF.

V usage is TRBV4-1 and J usage is TRBJ1-5. The CDR3 is 14 amino acids. Germline CDR1 reads MGHRA; CDR2 reads YSYEKL. The CDR3 here is CASSQEEGSQPQHF.

This sequence joins TRBV4-3 and TRBJ2-2; lacking DNA, the TRBD1 call made by TCRdb goes unchecked. The CDR3 is 12 amino acids. Germline V lookup: CDR1 LGHNA, CDR2 YSLEER. The CDR3 loop reads CASSMQGGELFF.